Presented here are 13 T cell receptor beta chains from one specimen sequenced in a study of spatial heterogeneity in lung cancer. The sample's time point: blood taken at disease recurrence. Unsorted tumor, nontumor lung tissue or cryopreserved PBMC supplied the whole RNA. TCRdb ran MiXCR on the 5' RACE reads and lists one entry per CDR3 protein. The sample includes around 10,000 distinct CDR3 sequences, roughly 3.5% seen only once; the top ten take roughly 18%. Sequenced here: PBMCs, sampled at recurrence. Receptors were obtained from a female donor with early-stage non-small cell lung cancer.

This clonotype was counted at least ten times. The library was built for alpha chains, so this beta chain is an off-target read and its size means little. The V gene is TRBV29-1, the J gene TRBJ2-7, with a tentative D call TRBD2 (6 bases). Germline loops: CDR1 SQVTM, CDR2 ANQGSEA. This CDR3 region has 13 residues. V was clipped by 3 bases and J by 1 base, with 10 bases between them. CDR3 amino acids: CSVEGGPSYEQYF. The DNA of the CDR3 is TGCAGCGTTGAGGGGGGACCTTCCTACGAGCAGTACTTC.

This clonotype came up many times. This beta chain represents an off-target read in a library built for alpha chains; its size is of limited meaning. The chain has TRBV18 and TRBJ2-4; a possible D gene is TRBD2 (5 bases). CDR3 length: 18 amino acids. Germline V CDR1 and CDR2: KGHSH, LQKENI. The V and J ends lost 3 bases and 0 bases respectively, with 18 bases between them. DNA of the CDR3: TGTGCCAGCTCACCGTCTAAAGGGCTAGCCTTAGCCAAAAACATTCAGTACTTC. This gives the protein CASSPSKGLALAKNIQYF.

This clonotype was seen ten or more times. The library was built for alpha chains, so this beta chain is an off-target read and its size means little. The rearrangement uses TRBV29-1 and TRBJ2-4; unclear D gene. Germline V gives CDR1 SQVTM, CDR2 ANQGSEA. Deletions cut 6 bases from V and 0 bases from J, with 24 bases between. This CDR3 has 18 residues. The CDR3 is CSVEPIIAKNLAKNIQYF. CDR3 DNA: TGCAGCGTGGAGCCCATAATAGCTAAAAACCTAGCCAAAAACATTCAGTACTTC. Drawing the rest from reference TRBV29-1 and TRBJ2-4, the complete variable domain is SAVISQKPSRDICQRGTSLTIQCQVDSQVTMMFWYRQQPGQSLTLIATANQGSEATYESGFVIDKFPISRPNLTFSTLTVSNMSPEDSSIYLCSVEPIIAKNLAKNIQYFGAGTRLSVL.

This clonotype was counted a few times. The library was prepared for alpha chains; this beta chain is a stray read, so its frequency means little. V usage is TRBV18 and J usage is TRBJ2-2; unclear D gene. The V end lost 3 bases, the J end lost 8 bases, and 10 bases lay between the germline ends. CDR1 and CDR2 (germline): KGHSH, LQKENI. The CDR3 totals 13 residues. In nucleotides, the CDR3 is TGTGCCAGCTCACCCGGAGCCGGAGGGGAGCTGTTTTTT. Its protein is CASSPGAGGELFF.

Judged by abundance, this clonotype is medium-sized (0.01 to 0.1%). This beta chain came through as a stray read in a library set up for alpha chains, and its size says little. The gene calls are TRBV6-6 and TRBJ2-2; D unresolved. The ends were cut back, 0 bases at V and 0 bases at J, with 17 bases in the middle. CDR1 is MNHNY and CDR2 is SVGAGI in the germline V gene (reference sequence). The CDR3 sequence is 19 residues long. As DNA, the CDR3 is TGTGCCAGCAGTTACTCGTTGGACCCGTCGGACCCGAACACCGGGGAGCTGTTTTTT. As protein: CASSYSLDPSDPNTGELFF.

In regard to this clonotype: Germline is not matched at one junction end, which may reflect a read error. The library was designed around alpha chains, so this beta chain is a stray read whose abundance carries little weight. This rearrangement joins TRBV7-7 to TRBJ2-1, with 16 bases that match TRBD2. The germline V gene has CDR1 SSHAT and CDR2 FNYEAQ (reference sequence). The CDR3 runs 16 residues. This chain's CDR3 is CASSMGLAGGKDEQFF. CDR3 nucleotides: TGTGCTAGCAGCATGGGACTAGCGGGGGGGAAGGATGAGCAGTTCTTC.

This clonotype is medium-sized by share. This beta chain represents an off-target read in a library built for alpha chains; its size is of limited meaning. The J gene is TRBJ1-5, the V gene TRBV28; weak D call: TRBD1 (5 bases). Trimming removed 11 bases from V and 6 bases from J, with 14 bases in between. Germline values: CDR1 MDHEN, CDR2 SYDVKM. This CDR3 region has 12 residues. CDR3 coding DNA: TGTGCCTTCGGCAGGGTGGGTCAGCCCCAGCATTTT. It is translated as CAFGRVGQPQHF.

This clonotype was seen more than once but under ten times. This beta chain appears as a stray read in a library generated for alpha chains; its size is not informative. The CDR3 loop is CASSLGPAGVLTF. In DNA form, the CDR3 reads TGTGCCAGCAGCTTAGGACCTGCGGGCGTCCTGACTTTC. The chain uses TRBV7-6 and TRBJ2-6; D perhaps matches TRBD2 (5 bases). The CDR3 covers 13 residues. The V and J ends lost 1 base and 12 bases respectively, with 10 bases between them. CDR1 and CDR2 from the germline V gene are SGHVS and FNYEAQ.

At least ten counts were recorded for this clonotype. This beta chain represents an off-target read in a library built for alpha chains; its size is of limited meaning. V gene TRBV23-1 combines with J gene TRBJ2-1; a possible D gene is TRBD2 (6 bases). TRBV23-1 is marked as an open reading frame, function uncertain. V gave up 7 bases and J gave up 8 bases, with 18 bases separating them. The CDR3 is 14 residues long. The DNA of the CDR3 is TGCGCCAGCAATCTAGCGAGGGATATGGATGAGCAGTTCTTC. It yields the protein CASNLARDMDEQFF.

As regards this clonotype: A read error is possible here, since a much larger clone lies one base away. The size of this beta chain means little, since it is a stray read in a library made for alpha chains. V and J are TRBV7-9 and TRBJ2-6, with TRBD2 matching 8 bases. This CDR3 has 17 residues. In germline, CDR1 is SEHNR, CDR2 FQNEAQ (reference sequence). The CDR3 loop is CVSSLDPGLAGANVLTF. The DNA for the CDR3 is TGTGTCAGCAGCTTAGACCCGGGACTAGCTGGGGCCAACGTCCTGACTTTC. The full variable domain, rest sourced from reference TRBV7-9 and TRBJ2-6, is DTGVSQNPRHKITKRGQNVTFRCDPISEHNRLYWYRQTLGQGPEFLTYFQNEAQLEKSRLLSDRFSAERPKGSFSTLEIQRTEQGDSAMYLCVSSLDPGLAGANVLTFGAGSRLTVL.

This clonotype has ten or more counts. This beta chain came through as a stray read in a library set up for alpha chains, and its size says little. V gene TRBV12-3 or TRBV12-4 combines with J gene TRBJ2-4; 10 bases match TRBD1. There are 14 residues in the CDR3. After removal of 3 bases from V and 7 bases from J, the junction contained 3 bases not matched to a gene. The CDR3 loop is CASSFLGQGNIQYF. In DNA, the CDR3 is TGTGCCAGCAGTTTCCTGGGACAGGGGAACATTCAGTACTTC.

This clonotype was detected ten times or more. Being off target in a library aimed at alpha chains, this beta chain has a size of little meaning. The chain carries TRBV10-3 and TRBJ2-1; a possible D gene is TRBD1 (5 bases). CDR3 size: 14 residues. Per the germline V gene, CDR1 is ENHRY and CDR2 is SYGVKD. The ends were cut back, 4 bases at V and 3 bases at J, with 10 bases in the middle. In nucleotides, the CDR3 is TGTGCCATCAGTGGAGCCAGGGTCTACAATGAGCAGTTCTTC. Translating it yields CAISGARVYNEQFF.

This clonotype was seen a few times. This beta chain appears as a stray read in a library generated for alpha chains; its size is not informative. CDR3 coding DNA: TGCAGTGCTAGGCCCCGGGGGGCGAATGAAAAACTGTTTTTT. Protein sequence: CSARPRGANEKLFF. This rearrangement joins TRBV20-1 to TRBJ1-4; possible D gene TRBD1, 6 bases. This CDR3 region has 14 residues. V shed 3 bases and J shed 5 bases, with 13 bases lying between them. Germline V gene sequence: CDR1 DFQATT, CDR2 SNEGSKA (reference sequence).